The clone carrying this T cell receptor beta chain was counted between two and nine times. Its matching antigen is unknown. The record originates from a study of identical twins. Whole-study findings and limits: Within monozygotic twins, out-of-frame TCR alpha sharing was underestimated by the models. Without tracking the same donors, conclusions rested on cross-sectional statistical analysis. Partly confounded zero-insertion analyses could result from invariant MAIT and iNKT cells. Memory repertoires lacked the insertion deficit that abundant cord blood beta clonotypes showed.

TCRdb reprocessed the 5' RACE reads via MiXCR and lists one record per CDR3 protein. The data show 500,000 to 650,000 distinct CDR3 sequences, with just over 7% seen just once and about 1.5% held by the top ten. This CDR3 has 12 amino acids. The germline CDR1 and CDR2 sequences are SNHLY and FYNNEI. The ends were cut back, 8 bases at V and 9 bases at J, with 15 bases in the middle. This sample also appeared in a second study, on yellow fever vaccine responses in identical twins.

The gene calls are TRBV2 and TRBJ2-3; no clear D gene. Specimen: PBMCs. This TCR was sampled from a woman younger than 30 in good health. CDR3 amino acids: CASDTFESTQYF. CDR3 sequence (DNA): TGTGCCAGCGACACGTTCGAGAGCACGCAGTATTTT.